The rows below give T cell receptor beta chains drawn from one sample of a study of control samples from healthy donors and cancer patients. Assay: immunoSEQ multiplex PCR; the TCRdb copy retains only in-frame clones and omits some. The sample lists about 130,000 clones; 80% to 95% were seen once. The material sequenced was blood. The receptors shown here come from a man aged 18 to 30 in good health. Each CDR3 is given with its conserved first and last residue. The order of the fields is D gene, J gene, clone size, CDR3 length, V gene, CDR3 protein, CDR3 DNA. A D gene is named only where the DNA matches it firmly. The size of a clone is reported for some rows only, either as once, few or many, or as a class for expanded clones.

>-|TRBJ2-5|few|14|TRBV19
CASSIVTDQETQYF
TGTGCCAGTAGTATAGTGACAGATCAAGAGACCCAGTACTTC
>-|TRBJ1-3|-|14|TRBV16
CASSRTLSGNTIYF
TGTGCCAGCAGCCGTACCCTCTCTGGAAACACCATATATTTT
>-|TRBJ1-2|-|14|TRBV15
CATSLPWGTYGYTF
TGTGCCACCAGCCTCCCTTGGGGGACGTATGGCTACACCTTC
>-|TRBJ2-5|-|12|TRBV7-9
CASSLESETQYF
TGTGCCAGCAGCTTAGAGTCAGAGACCCAGTACTTC
>TRBD2|TRBJ2-1|-|18|TRBV13
CASSFAQEVLAGGNEQFF
TGTGCCAGCAGCTTCGCCCAGGAAGTTCTAGCGGGGGGAAATGAGCAGTTCTTC
>TRBD1|TRBJ1-5|-|16|TRBV24-1
CATTKDRGRVNQPQHF
TGTGCCACCACCAAGGACAGGGGGCGAGTCAATCAGCCCCAGCATTTT
>-|TRBJ2-7|-|13|TRBV18
CASSAGINNEQYF
TGTGCCAGCTCAGCCGGAATAAACAACGAGCAGTACTTC
>-|TRBJ2-6|-|17|TRBV5-1
CASSLAVGGSGANVLTF
TGCGCCAGCAGCTTGGCGGTAGGCGGCTCTGGGGCCAACGTCCTGACTTTC
>-|TRBJ1-5|-|13|TRBV6-1
CASSEALRDTQHF
TGTGCCAGCAGTGAAGCGCTTCGAGACACTCAGCATTTT
>TRBD1|TRBJ1-2|-|11|TRBV20-1
CSASGQGGYTF
TGCAGTGCTTCGGGACAGGGGGGCTACACCTTC
>-|TRBJ1-1|once|14|TRBV28
CASRILGGNTEAFF
TGTGCCAGCAGGATACTCGGGGGAAACACTGAAGCTTTCTTT
>-|TRBJ1-1|-|14|TRBV11-2
CASSLDLLQGEAFF
TGTGCCAGCAGCTTAGACCTACTACAGGGTGAAGCTTTCTTT
>TRBD1|TRBJ2-7|-|16|TRBV6-6
CASIASRGTGFYEQYF
TGTGCCAGCATAGCAAGTAGGGGGACAGGGTTCTACGAGCAGTACTTC
>-|TRBJ2-7|-|12|TRBV28
CASSGQTYEQYF
TGTGCCAGCTCCGGACAGACCTACGAGCAGTACTTC
>-|TRBJ2-7|-|10|TRBV6-5
CASKQYEQYF
TGTGCCAGCAAACAGTACGAGCAGTACTTC
>-|TRBJ1-2|-|15|TRBV5-6
CASSETEYREYGYTF
TGTGCCAGCAGCGAAACGGAGTACAGGGAGTATGGCTACACCTTC
>-|TRBJ2-2|-|13|TRBV12-3/TRBV12-4
CASRQDSTGELFF
TGTGCCAGCCGCCAGGACTCTACCGGGGAGCTGTTTTTT
>-|TRBJ1-5|-|16|TRBV21-1
CASSKVVTVSNQPQHF
TGTGCCAGCAGCAAAGTAGTGACCGTTAGCAATCAGCCCCAGCATTTT
>-|TRBJ1-1|-|13|TRBV29-1
CSVGLPANTEAFF
TGCAGCGTTGGGCTCCCGGCCAACACTGAAGCTTTCTTT
>-|TRBJ2-7|-|13|TRBV7-9
CASSYRDGYEQYF
TGTGCCAGCAGCTATCGCGACGGGTACGAGCAGTACTTC
>-|TRBJ2-7|-|17|TRBV18
CASSPPGWGAIDYEQYF
TGTGCCAGCTCACCACCGGGTTGGGGTGCCATCGACTACGAGCAGTACTTC
>TRBD2|TRBJ2-5|-|13|TRBV18
CASSKLASETQYF
TGTGCCAGCTCCAAACTAGCGTCTGAGACCCAGTACTTC
>-|TRBJ2-2|medium-sized|18|TRBV7-9
CASSPRDGNPMNTGELFF
TGTGCCAGCAGCCCACGGGACGGTAACCCGATGAACACCGGGGAGCTGTTTTTT
>-|TRBJ2-7|once|11|TRBV12-3/TRBV12-4
CASRDRVAQYF
TGTGCCAGCCGAGACCGGGTCGCGCAGTACTTC
>TRBD2|TRBJ2-2|-|22|TRBV2
CASTSRGEGRSSGGLGTGELFF
TGTGCCAGCACCTCAAGGGGAGAGGGGCGCTCTAGCGGGGGCCTGGGCACCGGGGAGCTGTTTTTT
>-|TRBJ2-7|-|14|TRBV9
CASSPQGGVYEQYF
TGTGCCAGCAGCCCTCAAGGAGGGGTCTACGAGCAGTACTTC
>-|TRBJ2-7|-|16|TRBV14
CASSPQLQLAAYEQYF
TGTGCCAGCAGCCCCCAGCTTCAGCTAGCCGCCTACGAGCAGTACTTC
>TRBD2|TRBJ2-4|-|17|TRBV9
CASSVEAGGWAKNIQYF
TGTGCCAGCAGCGTAGAAGCGGGGGGCTGGGCCAAAAACATTCAGTACTTC
>TRBD2|TRBJ2-1|-|16|TRBV7-9
CASSPTSGGSYNEQFF
TGTGCCAGCAGCCCGACTAGCGGGGGATCCTACAATGAGCAGTTCTTC
>-|TRBJ2-3|-|13|TRBV10-3
CAINGDLTDTQYF
TGTGCCATCAATGGGGACCTAACAGATACGCAGTATTTT
>TRBD2|TRBJ2-1|-|15|TRBV9
CASSVGGLAGTEQFF
TGTGCCAGCAGCGTAGGGGGACTAGCGGGGACTGAGCAGTTCTTC
>-|TRBJ1-5|-|13|TRBV18
CASSLERNQPQHF
TGTGCCAGCTCCCTCGAGAGGAACCAGCCCCAGCATTTT
>-|TRBJ2-7|-|19|TRBV5-1
CASSSKPPGLPSGGYEQYF
TGCGCCAGCAGCTCGAAACCACCGGGACTCCCGTCCGGAGGCTACGAGCAGTACTTC
>-|TRBJ1-1|-|17|TRBV2
CASSDSGWTGLNTEAFF
TGTGCCAGCAGTGATTCGGGTTGGACCGGGCTGAACACTGAAGCTTTCTTT
>-|TRBJ1-5|-|13|TRBV2
CASGWGSNQPQHF
TGTGCCAGCGGTTGGGGGTCTAATCAGCCCCAGCATTTT
>-|TRBJ1-2|-|12|TRBV6-5
CASSSPTVDYTF
TGTGCCAGCAGTTCGCCGACGGTGGACTACACCTTC
>TRBD1|TRBJ1-4|-|15|TRBV11-2
CASSTHGTGGEKLFF
TGTGCCAGCAGCACACACGGGACAGGGGGTGAAAAACTGTTTTTT
>-|TRBJ2-7|-|14|TRBV11-2
CASSLERTVKEQYF
TGTGCCAGCAGCTTAGAACGGACGGTGAAAGAGCAGTACTTC
>TRBD1|TRBJ2-2|-|13|TRBV5-1
CASCPDRAGELFF
TGCGCCAGCTGCCCGGACAGGGCCGGGGAGCTGTTTTTT
>-|TRBJ2-5|-|15|TRBV19
CASSIEGSYQETQYF
TGTGCCAGTAGTATAGAGGGGAGCTACCAAGAGACCCAGTACTTC
>TRBD1|TRBJ2-5|-|15|TRBV6-5
CASRRGQGAGETQYF
TGTGCCAGCAGGAGGGGACAGGGGGCTGGAGAGACCCAGTACTTC
>-|TRBJ2-1|-|13|TRBV11-3
CASGVRAGDEQFF
TGTGCCAGCGGAGTACGGGCGGGCGATGAGCAGTTCTTC